This T cell receptor beta chain was sequenced for a study of T-cell reconstitution after alpha-beta-depleted transplantation in children. Trimming cost V 7 bases and J 4 bases, with 13 bases left between them. Germline V CDR1 and CDR2: SQVTM, ANQGSEA. The CDR3 loop spans 13 amino acids. Overall study findings and caveats: Several patients had high TCRbeta diversity at day 60; it came from surviving recipient T cells and thymic progenitors. About two months after transplant, alpha-beta T cells reportedly came from several hundred expanded graft clones. Diversity and T-cell counts at one year after transplant derived mostly from new T cells.

Note on this clonotype: Its specificity is not known.

Unique molecular identifiers featured in how the TCRbeta library was prepared. TCRdb re-analysed the PCR reads in MiXCR, keeping a single row per CDR3 protein. Seen here are around 210,000 distinct CDR3 sequences, about 6.6% observed once, and the top ten hold about 5.5%. Sequenced here: PBMCs, sampled before TCRalphabeta/CD19-depleted stem cell transplant. The chain uses TRBV29-1 and TRBJ2-2; TRBD1 or TRBD2 may be the D gene (5 bases each). This clonotype was obtained from a boy under 10 years old with acute lymphoblastic leukemia, due to receive a stem cell transplant. DNA for the CDR3: TGCAGCGCGAGCCGGGACCTCACCGGGGAGCTGTTTTTT. It codes for CSASRDLTGELFF.